This TCR beta chain was identified during a study of cytomegalovirus exposure and HLA in healthy donors (dated by TCRdb to between 2016 and 2019). Some background on the complete study: In an earlier analysis of 587 of the donors, approximately 300 Gb of sequence data and approximately 120 million unique TCR beta sequences from roughly 200 million T cells were reported. Typing coverage varied by locus: 629-630 donors for A, B, C, DRB1 and DQB1; approximately 500 for DQA1; about 570 for DPA1; approximately 450 for DPB1. Approximately 310 gigabases of sequencing data and 70 million to 100 million unique TCR sequences were included in an early release covering 550 to 650 HLA-typed donors. Class I and class II HLA loci were covered by the typing at four-digit resolution. In a later analysis, previously published TCR beta repertoires from about 640 donors were re-analyzed and high-resolution HLA genotyping was added so that TCR occurrence patterns could be studied. The T cell repertoires of 666 subjects were profiled by immunosequencing and related to cytomegalovirus serostatus. All discovery cohort repertoires had been generated using a single sequencing platform. An earlier analysis of several hundred of the donors applied high-throughput TCR beta sequencing to assess whether each TCR beta V gene segment acted as functional or pseudogenic. A later genetic analysis used genome-wide SNP genotypes for 398 of the 666 donors, treating that subset as a discovery cohort. In the later analysis, no new phenotypic data were used to find candidate immune exposures; instead, reliance was placed on TCR beta sequences and their occurrence across donors. Donor age, sex, ethnicity and CMV serostatus were collected together with the repertoire data. Among roughly 400 genotyped donors of the cohort, an average of approximately 200,000 unique TCR beta nucleotide sequences was sequenced per donor, of which 15% to 20% were non-productive. Among the roughly 430 genotyped donors, roughly 80% belonged to the genetic ancestry cluster associated with self-reported Caucasian donors. In addition to the first cohort of several hundred subjects, a separate validation cohort of under 150 different subjects was used. High-throughput TCR immunosequencing, statistical association of individual TCRs with disease status, and machine learning were combined to predict cytomegalovirus infection status. The study was designed to test whether signatures of past pathogen exposure could be identified by cataloging public T cell receptors. Because of strong linkage in the cohort, roughly five DR-DQ haplotypes were treated as single units for association and clustering.

The receptor library was made with the immunoSEQ multiplex PCR assay. A mixture of 60 forward primers for TCR Vbeta segments and 13 reverse primers for TCR Jbeta segments was used in the multiplex PCR. The CDR3 region of rearranged TCR beta genes was amplified from genomic DNA with a multiplex PCR assay. The Illumina HiSeq System was used to sequence the amplified TCR beta libraries as 87-base-pair reads. The study's own analysis went as follows. In a later analysis, tens of millions of unique TCR beta chains were counted across the roughly 610 repertoires, and around 11 million of these chains were shared by at least two donors. A nearest-neighbor algorithm error-corrected the raw reads and collapsed the reads into unique sequences, merging closely related sequences to remove PCR and sequencing errors. V, D and J gene segments were assigned by aligning CDR3 sequences to IMGT reference sequences. Each retained sequence needed at least a six-nucleotide match to both a V gene segment and a J gene segment. Rearrangements were classified as productive when the CDR3 lacked stop codons and remained in frame with V and J, and all other rearrangements were classified as non-productive. CDR3 was defined by IMGT convention, running from the second conserved V-encoded cysteine to the conserved J-encoded phenylalanine. In an earlier analysis of approximately 590 of the donors, sequences lacking an unambiguous match to a single V gene segment were excluded. An earlier analysis of several hundred of the donors called V segments functional above 56.7% productive rearrangements and segregating when the between-donor standard deviation exceeded 5%. A statistical classification framework was developed to diagnose cytomegalovirus status using the catalog of TCR beta chain sequences. A later analysis assigned V and J genes by comparing TCR nucleotide sequences with IMGT/GENE-DB human TR gene sequences. In a later analysis, CDR3 sequences and most-parsimonious VDJ recombination scenarios were assigned using the TCRdist pipeline. In a later analysis, each TCR beta chain was defined by its CDR3 amino acid sequence together with its V-gene family, and reads lacking a unique V-gene family were excluded. In a later analysis, fewer than 650 highly shared, low-generation-probability nucleotide sequences were removed to address suspected cross-contamination and a sequencing artifact. For each public chain, a later analysis derived a clonal expansion index from normalized ranks of inferred template counts within each repertoire. Generation probabilities in a later analysis came from a VDJ recombination model fitted to out-of-frame rearrangements, and those results were checked against IGoR. A later analysis scored TCR-TCR, TCR-HLA and TCR-CMV co-occurrence with hypergeometric tests, applying a repertoire-size bias correction to TCR pairs. False discovery rates were estimated in a later analysis by permuting HLA or CMV assignments 20 times. In a later analysis, co-occurring TCRs were grouped using DBSCAN, with TCRdist sequence similarity added in when clustering inside HLA-allele-positive subsets. Repertoires with fewer than 30,000 or more than 120,000 public chains were left out of co-occurrence clustering, as were five repertoires with anomalous nucleotide sharing. TCRdb retrieved this table from immuneACCESS and kept in-frame rearrangements only. Not all clones are present; in checked studies, unresolved V genes account for under half, and no reason is known for the remainder. V, J and clone size were drawn from that table, and D and trimming were deduced from the DNA. This sample is represented by approximately 53,000 clones; 72% of them were singletons. Approximately 10% of the sample rests with the top ten.

The CDR3 sequence holds 14 residues, the cysteine and phenylalanine included. The kept DNA is CDR3 alone, 42 bases in frame from the first base. Based on the germline V gene, the CDR1 and CDR2 sequences are MDHEN and SYDVKM. Trimming removed 4 bases from V and 5 bases from J, leaving 14 bases between the germline ends. This clone showed up just a few times. Its antigen is not yet known. No much larger clone is present one base from it, and per-base qualities are unavailable. The cohort consisted of some 730 healthy bone marrow donors. At the time of sampling, all cohort members were nominally healthy, though unrecorded immune exposures were likely present. The donor was CMV seronegative and was included in the group of around 320 seronegative cohort members. Each donor provided a peripheral blood sample, and peripheral blood mononuclear cells were used for TCR beta sequencing. The Qiagen DNeasy Blood Extraction Kit was used to extract genomic DNA from the blood cell samples.

Study-wide conclusions, independent of this receptor: A further reported finding was that TCR beta sequences accurately predicted the HLA-A and HLA-B alleles for most subjects in the first cohort. In the study, approximately 160 TCR beta chains were listed as associated with cytomegalovirus. Linkage disequilibrium might explain the correlated functional status among segregating V segments, but an unknown experimental factor could not be excluded. Because counts were too low, 15 or so rarely observed V segments, including chromosome 9 orphons, were excluded from the earlier analysis of about 500 of the donors. A later analysis found that TCR association rates varied across HLA loci, with DRB1 alleles showing the most associated TCRs and HLA-C alleles the fewest. A later analysis found that most CMV-associated TCR beta chains appeared HLA-restricted, with HLA associations seemingly driven largely by CMV exposure. In a later analysis, several top co-occurrence clusters were reported to appear linked to parvovirus B19, influenza, CMV and Epstein-Barr virus. The sequencing pipeline was judged likely to have produced a cluster of highly shared sequence variants as a technical artifact. When HLA alleles, especially DR and DQ, strongly co-occurred, attributing TCR associations to individual alleles was difficult. V-gene and J-gene trimming of TCR beta chains was associated with a missense DCLRE1C variant in a later genetic analysis, and the association was replicated in an independent cohort. Some IMGT-functional V segments, including TRBV6-2 and TRBV6-3, could not be told apart with the 87-base-pair reads, so those segments were excluded. Across donors, most TCR sequences were observed very rarely, whereas some public TCRs were present in many individuals. Broadly in line with IMGT annotations, most TCR beta V segments showed up in productive rearrangements about 87% or about 30% of the time in an earlier analysis of about 500 of the donors. At a false discovery rate of 0.05, a later analysis linked about 17,000 TCR beta sequences to specific HLA alleles. Cytomegalovirus status was reported to be diagnosed by the classifier with high specificity and sensitivity in both the original and validation cohorts. For the cohort, immune exposure information was limited to CMV serostatus. In vitro tests confirmed that a few of the cytomegalovirus-associated TCR beta chains recognize cytomegalovirus antigens. The cohort was sequenced for TCR beta chains only, and without alpha or paired-chain data the features that could be detected were limited. In a later analysis, HLA-associated TCR beta chains were found to be more clonally expanded and to have lower generation probabilities than equally common non-associated chains. Because some donors lacked HLA typing at each locus, the association tests relied only on the typed subset. The authors suggested that the approach could potentially be generalized to other disease states and immunological phenotypes. Compared with the approximately 670-donor mean, donors in an Asian-associated ancestry cluster had fewer N-insertions in productive TCRs, according to a later genetic analysis. Sequencing depth was assumed to be roughly uniform across donors in the presence/absence analyses, though that assumption may not hold.

The source is a woman between 45 and 65 years old in good health and CMV-seronegative. In this chain, TRBV28 is recombined with TRBJ1-2; no D gene call is confident. The sequencing input was PBMCs. CDR3 protein: CASSYPASMYGYTF. The DNA reads TGTGCCAGCAGTTACCCCGCTTCTATGTATGGCTACACCTTC.